The 32 T cell receptor beta chains presented below share a single source sample, sequenced in a study of vaccination and CD4 T cells after COVID-19. These receptors' antigens are unknown. Cultured CD4+ T-cell DNA underwent Oncomine TCR Beta short-read sequencing. TCRdb re-called the PCR reads with MiXCR, one entry per CDR3 protein. The profile shows some 17,000 distinct CDR3 sequences, 55% to 65% of them singletons. Treatment defined: approximately 9-day PBMC culture with coronavirus spike peptide pools or control peptides (ViraFEST assay). This specimen consisted of CD4+ T cells from blood, cultured in vitro, obtained after SARS-CoV-2 vaccination. The receptors were gathered from a human donor who had recovered from COVID-19.

V gene TRBV6-5 combines with J gene TRBJ1-4; 7 bases match TRBD1. The CDR3 has 15 amino acids. V lost 2 bases, J lost 6 bases, and 6 bases stayed unmatched. The germline V gene has CDR1 MNHEY and CDR2 SVGAGI. Written as DNA, the CDR3 is TGTGCCAGCAGTTACCCCAGACAGGGAGATGAAAAACTGTTTTTT. Translating gives CASSYPRQGDEKLFF.

The gene calls are TRBV27 and TRBJ2-1, with D possibly being TRBD2 (6 bases). V lost 7 bases and J 3 bases, leaving 19 bases between the germline ends. There are 16 residues in the CDR3. Germline V gene lookup returns CDR1 MNHEY and CDR2 SMNVEV (reference sequence). Written as DNA, the CDR3 is TGTGCCAGCACCTCCCATCGAGGCGGGGACTACAATGAGCAGTTCTTC. Translating gives CASTSHRGGDYNEQFF.

The chain uses TRBV20-1 and TRBJ1-2, with a tentative D call TRBD1 (6 bases). Between the trimmed V and J ends, which lost 7 bases and 2 bases, there was a span of 11 bases. Germline CDR1 and CDR2: DFQATT and SNEGSKA (reference sequence). The CDR3 length is 12 residues. CDR3 DNA: TGCAGTGACGAGGGGGTCAACTATGGCTACACCTTC. Its protein product is CSDEGVNYGYTF.

The rearrangement links TRBV7-2 to TRBJ2-2; D possibly corresponds to TRBD1 (5 bases). CDR1 is SGHTA and CDR2 is FQGNSA in the germline V gene. V was cut by 5 bases and J by 2 bases, with 9 bases left in between. The CDR3 has 14 residues. The CDR3, as DNA: TGTGCCAGCAGCCCCGGACACAACACCGGGGAGCTGTTTTTT. Protein: CASSPGHNTGELFF. The variable domain in full, with the rest retrieved from reference TRBV7-2 and TRBJ2-2, is GAGVSQSPSNKVTEKGKDVELRCDPISGHTALYWYRQSLGQGLEFLIYFQGNSAPDKSGLPSDRFSAERTGGSVSTLTIQRTQQEDSAVYLCASSPGHNTGELFFGEGSRLTVL.

In its sample, this clonotype was seen a few times. The chain joins TRBV7-2 to TRBJ1-2; D is unresolved. CDR1 and CDR2 from the germline V gene are SGHTA and FQGNSA. V was pared by 2 bases and J by 0 bases, with 10 bases between. The CDR3 covers 15 residues. The CDR3 DNA sequence: TGTGCCAGCAGCTTATCAGGCTCAGCTAACTATGGCTACACCTTC. It encodes CASSLSGSANYGYTF.

The chain employs TRBV19 and TRBJ2-1; D ambiguous. Trimming took off 8 bases at V and 7 bases at J, with 15 bases between the two ends. This CDR3 comprises 13 residues. Germline V gives CDR1 LNHDA, CDR2 SQIVND (reference sequence). CDR3 sequence (DNA): TGTGCCAGTGGAAATCAAATTTTGAATGAGCAGTTCTTC. This translates into CASGNQILNEQFF.

The V gene is TRBV2, the J gene TRBJ2-5; maybe TRBD1 (6 bases). The CDR3 sequence is 11 residues long. V gave up 4 bases and J gave up 13 bases, with 13 bases separating them. CDR1 and CDR2 from the germline V gene are SNHLY and FYNNEI. CDR3 in amino acids: CASSVMSGVYF. The CDR3 DNA sequence: TGTGCCAGCAGTGTTATGTCAGGGGTGTACTTC.

The chain uses TRBV7-2 and TRBJ2-7, with D unresolved. In germline, CDR1 is SGHTA, CDR2 FQGNSA. V was cut by 1 base and J by 0 bases, with 7 bases left in between. The length of the CDR3 is 14 residues. The CDR3 spells CASSLGPSSYEQYF. The CDR3 DNA sequence: TGTGCCAGCAGCTTAGGCCCTAGCTCCTACGAGCAGTACTTC.

The chain uses TRBV11-3 and TRBJ1-1; possibly TRBD1 for D (6 bases). CDR3 length equals 15 residues. V lost 1 base to trimming and J lost 1 base, with 10 bases between them. Germline-derived CDR1 and CDR2 are SGHNT and YENEEA. CDR3 coding DNA: TGTGCCAGCAGCTTAGGGGGGACAAAGAACACTGAAGCTTTCTTT. This codes for CASSLGGTKNTEAFF.

V and J are TRBV6-1 and TRBJ2-1; 13 positions match TRBD2. The germline gives CDR1 MNHNS, CDR2 SASEGT. V dropped 6 bases and J dropped 8; count of bases not matched to a gene: 7. CDR3 size: 15 residues. CDR3 sequence reads: CASSRGTSGNHEQFF. The DNA of the CDR3 is TGTGCCAGCAGCCGGGGGACTAGCGGGAACCATGAGCAGTTCTTC.

The chain has TRBV20-1 and TRBJ2-1; D is undetermined. Deletions cut 4 bases from V and 3 bases from J, with 10 bases between. Germline V lookup: CDR1 DFQATT, CDR2 SNEGSKA (reference sequence). The CDR3 runs 13 residues. The CDR3 sequence is CSAKPLGYNEQFF. As DNA, the CDR3 is TGCAGTGCTAAACCCCTAGGCTACAATGAGCAGTTCTTC.

J is TRBJ2-3 and V is TRBV7-9; 11 bases match TRBD2. V dropped 5 bases and J dropped 4; count of bases not matched to a gene: 5. Germline values: CDR1 SEHNR, CDR2 FQNEAQ (reference sequence). The CDR3 has 15 amino acids. In nucleotides, the CDR3 is TGTGCCAGCAGCCTTAGCGGGAGGGCCGCAGATACGCAGTATTTT. As protein: CASSLSGRAADTQYF.

There are a few counts of this clonotype. The rearrangement links TRBV2 to TRBJ1-5; the D is unclear. The germline gives CDR1 SNHLY, CDR2 FYNNEI. V was cut by 6 bases and J by 3 bases, with 15 bases left in between. This CDR3 contains 15 residues. The CDR3 DNA reads as TGTGCCAGCAGAACGGACGACGTAAACAATCAGCCCCAGCATTTT. Its protein product is CASRTDDVNNQPQHF.

The V call is TRBV7-8, the J call TRBJ1-4; 7 positions match TRBD1. The CDR3 covers 14 residues. V was pared by 5 bases and J by 3 bases, with 3 bases of the junction left unmatched. CDR1 SGHVS and CDR2 FQNEAQ come from the germline V gene. The CDR3 protein is CASSLDRANEKLFF. Written as DNA, the CDR3 is TGTGCCAGCAGCCTCGACAGGGCTAATGAAAAACTGTTTTTT.

The chain has TRBV7-9 and TRBJ1-2; D uncertain. Trimming stripped 4 bases from V and 7 bases from J, with 10 bases between. This CDR3 region has 12 residues. The germline V gene encodes CDR1 SEHNR and CDR2 FQNEAQ (reference sequence). The DNA for the CDR3 is TGTGCCAGCAGCTCCGTCCCCAGTGGCTACACCTTC. It yields the protein CASSSVPSGYTF.

V and J are TRBV20-1 and TRBJ2-1; 9 bases align to TRBD1. The V gene's germline CDR1 is DFQATT and CDR2 SNEGSKA (reference sequence). The CDR3 runs to 16 residues. J gave up 0 bases and V 1 base, and 4 bases lay outside the gene matches. The CDR3: CSARADRGGSYNEQFF. CDR3 DNA sequence: TGCAGTGCTAGAGCGGACAGGGGAGGCTCCTACAATGAGCAGTTCTTC.

This clonotype was seen a few times. The V gene is TRBV20-1, the J gene TRBJ1-6; D gene uncertain. V gave up 0 bases and J gave up 0 bases, with 6 bases separating them. Germline V gene lookup returns CDR1 DFQATT and CDR2 SNEGSKA (reference sequence). This CDR3 has 15 amino acids. The CDR3 nucleotides read TGCAGTGCTAGAGAACAGCCCTCCTATAATTCACCCCTCCACTTT. Its protein product is CSAREQPSYNSPLHF.

A few counts support this clonotype. The chain carries TRBV7-9 and TRBJ1-5, with TRBD1 matching over 10 bases. Germline CDR1 is SEHNR and CDR2 is FQNEAQ (reference sequence). The junction had 4 bases not matched to a gene; V was cut back by 5 bases and J by 6 bases. There are 14 residues in the CDR3. The CDR3 protein is CASSIGQGGQPQHF. The CDR3 nucleotides read TGTGCCAGCAGCATCGGACAGGGGGGTCAGCCCCAGCATTTT.

V is TRBV6-4 and J is TRBJ1-2; the D is unclear. Germline V gives CDR1 MRHNA, CDR2 SNTAGT. The CDR3 runs 15 residues. V lost 5 bases and J 8 bases, leaving 21 bases between the germline ends. As DNA, the CDR3 is TGTGCCAGCAGTCCCAACCCGGACGGCCATGTGGGCTACACCTTC. Its translation is CASSPNPDGHVGYTF.

V is TRBV20-1 and J is TRBJ2-7, with 7 bases lining up with TRBD2. Germline assignment: CDR1 DFQATT and CDR2 SNEGSKA (reference sequence). V lost 6 bases and J lost 5; bases outside the gene matches: 10. The CDR3 is 13 amino acids. CDR3 in amino acids: CSAPSAGWNEQYF. In DNA, the CDR3 is TGCAGTGCCCCCTCAGCGGGATGGAACGAGCAGTACTTC.

The gene calls are TRBV5-1 and TRBJ2-1, with 11 bases that match TRBD2. The CDR3 loop spans 16 amino acids. V shed 6 bases, J shed 6 bases, and the junction held 11 bases outside the gene matches. Germline CDR1 SGHRS, CDR2 YFSETQ. The CDR3 reads CASIGSIAGGPNEQFF. The CDR3 DNA follows: TGCGCCAGCATTGGGTCGATAGCGGGAGGGCCCAATGAGCAGTTCTTC.

This rearrangement joins TRBV19 to TRBJ2-2; D might be TRBD2 (5 bases). Germline V lookup: CDR1 LNHDA, CDR2 SQIVND (reference sequence). The CDR3 is 14 residues long. Trimming cost V 9 bases and J 3 bases, with 14 bases left between them. CDR3 loop: CASERRKDTGELFF. Written as DNA, the CDR3 is TGTGCCAGCGAGAGGAGGAAGGACACCGGGGAGCTGTTTTTT.

This clonotype has more than one count but fewer than ten. The gene calls are TRBV20-1 and TRBJ1-3; D is uncertain. V was trimmed by 0 bases and J by 4 bases, leaving 1 base between them. The germline gives CDR1 DFQATT, CDR2 SNEGSKA (reference sequence). The CDR3 is 11 residues long. CDR3 sequence: CSAREGNTIYF. In nucleotides, the CDR3 is TGCAGTGCTAGAGAGGGAAACACCATATATTTT.

The chain carries TRBV20-1 and TRBJ1-2, with 7 bases fitting TRBD1. Per the germline V gene, CDR1 is DFQATT and CDR2 is SNEGSKA (reference sequence). The CDR3 has 15 amino acids. Losses at the gene ends were 6 bases for V and 1 base for J; bases not matched to a gene: 11. The DNA of the CDR3 is TGCAGTGCCAAAAGGGATACAGGGGTTAACTATGGCTACACCTTC. Amino acid sequence: CSAKRDTGVNYGYTF.

This clonotype was picked up a small number of times. The rearrangement uses TRBV30 and TRBJ1-5, with D perhaps TRBD1 (5 bases). The V gene lost 0 bases and the J gene lost 2 bases, with 5 bases spanning the gap. CDR3 length: 13 amino acids. Germline CDR1 reads GTSNPN; CDR2 reads SVGIG (reference sequence). The CDR3 protein is CAWSVQGNQPQHF. CDR3 bases: TGTGCCTGGAGTGTACAGGGCAATCAGCCCCAGCATTTT.

The chain recombines TRBV20-1 with TRBJ2-7; the match to TRBD2 covers 7 bases. The germline CDR1 and CDR2 sequences are DFQATT and SNEGSKA (reference sequence). Trimming removed 4 bases from V and 1 base from J; junction bases left unmatched: 4. The CDR3 totals 13 residues. The CDR3 here is CSANREASYEQYF. CDR3 bases: TGCAGTGCTAACCGGGAGGCGTCCTACGAGCAGTACTTC.

This chain links TRBV30 with TRBJ2-3; 13 bases line up with TRBD2. The CDR3 is 14 amino acids. Trimming at V came to 8 bases and at J to 11 bases, leaving 13 bases not matched to a gene. The germline V gene encodes CDR1 GTSNPN and CDR2 SVGIG (reference sequence). The CDR3: CARGTSGAGGGQYF. The DNA for the CDR3 is TGTGCCCGCGGGACTAGCGGGGCGGGGGGGGGGCAGTATTTT.

This chain joins TRBV6-2 or TRBV6-3 and TRBJ2-3; a possible D gene is TRBD1 (6 bases). Trimming shortened V by 6 bases and J by 0 bases, and 10 bases separated the two germline ends. Germline V lookup: CDR1 MNHEY, CDR2 SVGEGT. The CDR3 contains 14 residues. This chain's CDR3 is CASRLTGSTDTQYF. DNA of the CDR3: TGTGCCAGCAGATTGACAGGAAGCACAGATACGCAGTATTTT.

This chain connects TRBV2 to TRBJ2-5; 11 bases align to TRBD1. This CDR3 region has 14 residues. The germline V gene has CDR1 SNHLY and CDR2 FYNNEI. V lost 7 bases and J lost 4; bases outside the gene matches: 5. In DNA form, the CDR3 reads TGTGCCAGCATTAAAGGGACAGGGGGAGAGACCCAGTACTTC. The encoded protein is CASIKGTGGETQYF.

The chain couples TRBV7-2 to TRBJ1-2; D is possibly TRBD1 (5 bases). The CDR3 length is 15 residues. V lost 1 base and J lost 2, with 11 bases in between. Germline CDR1 is SGHTA and CDR2 is FQGNSA. CDR3 sequence reads: CASSLVGTGNYGYTF. The CDR3 bases are TGTGCCAGCAGCTTAGTGGGGACGGGGAACTATGGCTACACCTTC. Looking up the rest from reference TRBV7-2 and TRBJ1-2 gives the full variable domain: GAGVSQSPSNKVTEKGKDVELRCDPISGHTALYWYRQSLGQGLEFLIYFQGNSAPDKSGLPSDRFSAERTGGSVSTLTIQRTQQEDSAVYLCASSLVGTGNYGYTFGSGTRLTVV.

The rearrangement joins TRBV20-1 to TRBJ2-1, with D hard to call. V was trimmed by 2 bases and J by 8 bases, leaving 10 bases between them. The CDR3 runs to 12 residues. Germline V gene data show CDR1 as DFQATT and CDR2 as SNEGSKA (reference sequence). CDR3 nucleotides: TGCAGTGCTAGATTATACGGAGATGAGCAGTTCTTC. Translating it yields CSARLYGDEQFF.

The chain recombines TRBV6-1 with TRBJ2-5; 10 positions match TRBD1. V lost 8 bases to trimming and J lost 1 base; unmatched junction nucleotides: 4. The CDR3 is 14 residues long. Germline values: CDR1 MNHNS, CDR2 SASEGT. The CDR3 coding sequence is TGTGCCAGCTGGGACAGGGGCCTCCAAGAGACCCAGTACTTC. It translates to CASWDRGLQETQYF.